This passage covers 9 T cell receptor beta chains from one sample sequenced in a study of OX40 agonist ivuxolimab in advanced cancers. Sequencing was performed with immunoSEQ multiplex PCR; in TCRdb, only in-frame clones are kept and a portion is missing. The sample shows more than 55,000 clones, 80% to 90% of them seen only once. Sequenced here: CD4+ or CD8+ T cells sorted from blood, sampled in a trial of the OX40 agonist ivuxolimab. Receptor source: an adult with an advanced solid tumor such as melanoma, head and neck, liver or kidney cancer.

The chain recombines TRBV29-1 with TRBJ2-1; 8 bases line up with TRBD1. Germline trimming cut 6 bases from V and 7 bases from J; bases unmatched to any gene: 8. The CDR3 runs to 13 residues. Germline CDR1 is SQVTM and CDR2 is ANQGSEA. The CDR3 spells CSVATGVGNEQFF. In DNA form, the CDR3 reads TGCAGCGTCGCGACAGGGGTCGGGAATGAGCAGTTCTTC.

The J gene is TRBJ2-3, the V gene TRBV18; D ambiguous. The CDR3 length is 16 residues. Germline values: CDR1 KGHSH, CDR2 LQKENI. Trimming took off 3 bases at V and 0 bases at J, with 13 bases between the two ends. CDR3 nucleotide sequence: TGTGCCAGCTCACCCGTTAGCATTCCTAGCACAGATACGCAGTATTTT. Residues: CASSPVSIPSTDTQYF.

This clone appeared a few times. This chain uses TRBV28 with TRBJ1-3, with a possible D match to TRBD1 (5 bases). The CDR3 has 14 residues. The V and J ends lost 6 bases and 10 bases respectively, with 19 bases between them. Germline V gene sequence: CDR1 MDHEN, CDR2 SYDVKM. The CDR3 coding sequence is TGTGCCAGCAGCCCAGATGGGGCGGGAGGGACCATATATTTT. It translates to CASSPDGAGGTIYF.

About this clone itself: This same CDR3 is encoded by further DNA sequences in the sample. The chain has TRBV28 and TRBJ1-5; D gene unclear. With 2 bases removed from V and 6 bases from J, the gap between germline ends came to 8 bases. This CDR3 spans 13 amino acids. Per germline, CDR1 MDHEN and CDR2 SYDVKM. In DNA, the CDR3 is TGTGCCAGCAGTTTACGGGGAAGTCAGCCCCAGCATTTT. Protein: CASSLRGSQPQHF.

The J gene is TRBJ2-1, the V gene TRBV11-3; maybe TRBD2 (5 bases). The CDR3 covers 14 residues. Germline CDR1 and CDR2: SGHNT and YENEEA. V shed 1 base and J shed 5 bases, with 9 bases lying between them. CDR3 bases: TGTGCCAGCAGCTTAGCGCGGGCTAACAATGAGCAGTTCTTC. Its protein product is CASSLARANNEQFF.

The J gene is TRBJ1-2, the V gene TRBV6-6; D is undetermined. The germline V gene has CDR1 MNHNY and CDR2 SVGAGI (reference sequence). The CDR3 consists of 14 residues. V shed 2 bases and J shed 2 bases, with 9 bases lying between them. This chain's CDR3 is CASSYGQNNYGYTF. Written as DNA, the CDR3 is TGTGCCAGCAGTTACGGGCAGAACAACTATGGCTACACCTTC.

V and J are TRBV9 and TRBJ2-1; D possibly corresponds to TRBD1 (6 bases). Trimming left V 4 bases short and J 0 bases short, with 11 bases between. Germline lookup yields CDR1 SGDLS and CDR2 YYNGEE. The CDR3 loop spans 15 amino acids. CDR3 sequence reads: CASSNTGHSYNEQFF. The DNA for the CDR3 is TGTGCCAGCAGCAATACGGGACACTCCTACAATGAGCAGTTCTTC.

The rearrangement links TRBV10-3 to TRBJ2-7; 9 bases agree with TRBD2. The CDR3 totals 16 residues. Per germline, CDR1 ENHRY and CDR2 SYGVKD. Germline trimming cut 0 bases from V and 4 bases from J; bases unmatched to any gene: 7. The CDR3 loop reads CAISESGAGGVYEQYF. For the CDR3, the DNA is TGTGCCATCAGTGAGTCAGGAGCGGGAGGTGTATACGAGCAGTACTTC.

This chain connects TRBV5-1 to TRBJ2-5; no clear D. Germline V gene data show CDR1 as SGHRS and CDR2 as YFSETQ. Trimming shortened V by 0 bases and J by 5 bases, and 5 bases separated the two germline ends. This CDR3 contains 12 residues. The CDR3 here is CASSLDGETQYF. The CDR3 DNA sequence: TGCGCCAGCAGCTTGGATGGGGAGACCCAGTACTTC.